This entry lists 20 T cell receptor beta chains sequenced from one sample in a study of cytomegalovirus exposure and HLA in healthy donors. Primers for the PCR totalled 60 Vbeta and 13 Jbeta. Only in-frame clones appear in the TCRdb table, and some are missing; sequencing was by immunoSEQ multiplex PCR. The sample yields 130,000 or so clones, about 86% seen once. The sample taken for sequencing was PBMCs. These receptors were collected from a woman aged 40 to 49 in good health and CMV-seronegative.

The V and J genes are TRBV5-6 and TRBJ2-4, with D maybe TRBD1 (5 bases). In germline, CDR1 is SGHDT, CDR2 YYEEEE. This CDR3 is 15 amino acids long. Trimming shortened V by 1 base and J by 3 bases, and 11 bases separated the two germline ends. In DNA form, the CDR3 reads TGTGCCAGCAGCTTGCTCAGGGTGGGCAAAAACATTCAGTACTTC. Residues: CASSLLRVGKNIQYF.

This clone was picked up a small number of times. CDR3 nucleotides: TGTGCCAGCAGCGGTACCCGGAACACTGAAGCTTTCTTT. It yields the protein CASSGTRNTEAFF. J is TRBJ1-1 and V is TRBV6-5; D gene uncertain. Germline loops: CDR1 MNHEY, CDR2 SVGAGI. The CDR3 consists of 13 residues. V dropped 6 bases and J dropped 1 base, with 9 bases sitting between them.

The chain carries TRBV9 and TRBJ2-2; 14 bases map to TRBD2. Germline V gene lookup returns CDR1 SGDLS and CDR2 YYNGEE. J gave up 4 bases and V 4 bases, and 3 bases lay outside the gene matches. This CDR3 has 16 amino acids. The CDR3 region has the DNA TGTGCCAGCAGCCCGACTAGCGGGGGGGCCACCGGGGAGCTGTTTTTT. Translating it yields CASSPTSGGATGELFF. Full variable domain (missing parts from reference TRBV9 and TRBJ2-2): DSGVTQTPKHLITATGQRVTLRCSPRSGDLSVYWYQQSLDQGLQFLIQYYNGEERAKGNILERFSAQQFPDLHSELNLSSLELGDSALYFCASSPTSGGATGELFFGEGSRLTVL.

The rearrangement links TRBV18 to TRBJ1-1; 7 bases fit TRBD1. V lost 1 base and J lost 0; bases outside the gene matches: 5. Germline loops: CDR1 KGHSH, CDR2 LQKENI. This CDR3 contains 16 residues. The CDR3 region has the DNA TGTGCCAGCTCACCACGTAAGACAGGGATGAACACTGAAGCTTTCTTT. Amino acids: CASSPRKTGMNTEAFF.

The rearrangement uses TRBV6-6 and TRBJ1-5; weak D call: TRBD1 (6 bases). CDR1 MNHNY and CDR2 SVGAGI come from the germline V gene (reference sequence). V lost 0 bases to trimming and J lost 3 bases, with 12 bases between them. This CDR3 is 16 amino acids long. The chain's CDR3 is CASSYSGQLNNQPQHF. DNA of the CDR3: TGTGCCAGCAGTTACTCAGGACAGCTAAACAATCAGCCCCAGCATTTT.

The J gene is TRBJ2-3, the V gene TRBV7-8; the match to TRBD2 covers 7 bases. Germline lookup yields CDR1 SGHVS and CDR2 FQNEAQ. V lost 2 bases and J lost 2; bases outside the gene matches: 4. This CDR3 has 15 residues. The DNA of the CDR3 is TGTGCCAGCAGCTTAAGTCGGGGGGTCACAGATACGCAGTATTTT. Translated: CASSLSRGVTDTQYF.

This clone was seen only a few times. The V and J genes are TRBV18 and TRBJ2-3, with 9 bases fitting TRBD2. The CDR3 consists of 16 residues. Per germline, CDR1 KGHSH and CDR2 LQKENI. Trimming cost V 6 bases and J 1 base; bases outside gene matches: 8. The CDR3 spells CASSRLAGFGTDTQYF. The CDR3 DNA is TGTGCCAGCTCTCGGCTAGCGGGATTTGGCACAGATACGCAGTATTTT.

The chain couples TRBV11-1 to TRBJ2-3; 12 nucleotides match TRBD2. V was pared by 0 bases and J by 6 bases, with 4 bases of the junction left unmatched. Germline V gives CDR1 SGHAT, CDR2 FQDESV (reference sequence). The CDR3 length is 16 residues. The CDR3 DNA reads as TGTGCCAGCAGCTTAGCCCTAGCGGGGGGGCCGGATACGCAGTATTTT. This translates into CASSLALAGGPDTQYF.

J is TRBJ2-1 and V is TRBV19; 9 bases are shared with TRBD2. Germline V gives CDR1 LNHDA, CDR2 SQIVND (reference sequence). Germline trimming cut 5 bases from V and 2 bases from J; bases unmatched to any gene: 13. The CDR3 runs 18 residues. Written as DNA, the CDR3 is TGTGCCAGTAGTCCCGGTCCGTGGGCTAGCGGGGCCTACAATGAGCAGTTCTTC. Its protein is CASSPGPWASGAYNEQFF. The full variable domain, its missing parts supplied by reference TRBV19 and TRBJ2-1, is DGGITQSPKYLFRKEGQNVTLSCEQNLNHDAMYWYRQDPGQGLRLIYYSQIVNDFQKGDIAEGYSVSREKKESFPLTVTSAQKNPTAFYLCASSPGPWASGAYNEQFFGPGTRLTVL.

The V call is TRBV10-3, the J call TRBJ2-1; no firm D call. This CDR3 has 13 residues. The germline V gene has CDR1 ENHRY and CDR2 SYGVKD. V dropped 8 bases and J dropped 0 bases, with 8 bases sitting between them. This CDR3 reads CAILVSSYNEQFF. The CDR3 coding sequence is TGTGCCATCCTAGTTAGCTCCTACAATGAGCAGTTCTTC.

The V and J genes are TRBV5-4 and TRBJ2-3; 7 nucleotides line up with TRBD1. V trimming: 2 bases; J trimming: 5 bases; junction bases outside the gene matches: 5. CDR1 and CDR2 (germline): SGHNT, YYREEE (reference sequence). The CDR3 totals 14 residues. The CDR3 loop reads CASSFRDRGDTQYF. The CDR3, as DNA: TGTGCCAGCAGCTTCCGGGACAGAGGAGATACGCAGTATTTT.

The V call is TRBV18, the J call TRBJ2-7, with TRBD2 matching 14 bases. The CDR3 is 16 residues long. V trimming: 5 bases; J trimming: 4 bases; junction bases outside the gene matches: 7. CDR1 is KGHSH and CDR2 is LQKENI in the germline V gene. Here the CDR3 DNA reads TGTGCCAGCTCAACAGGACTAGCGGGAGGACTTTACGAGCAGTACTTC. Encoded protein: CASSTGLAGGLYEQYF. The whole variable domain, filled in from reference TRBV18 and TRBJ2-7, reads NAGVMQNPRHLVRRRGQEARLRCSPMKGHSHVYWYRQLPEEGLKFMVYLQKENIIDESGMPKERFSAEFPKEGPSILRIQQVVRGDSAAYFCASSTGLAGGLYEQYFGPGTRLTVT.

The CDR3: CASSLSGQRAQYGYTF. CDR3 nucleotide sequence: TGTGCCAGCAGTTTATCGGGCCAGAGGGCGCAGTATGGCTACACCTTC. V gene TRBV27 combines with J gene TRBJ1-2; no firm D call. The CDR3 covers 16 residues. The ends were cut back, 0 bases at V and 5 bases at J, with 16 bases in the middle. The germline V gene has CDR1 MNHEY and CDR2 SMNVEV (reference sequence).

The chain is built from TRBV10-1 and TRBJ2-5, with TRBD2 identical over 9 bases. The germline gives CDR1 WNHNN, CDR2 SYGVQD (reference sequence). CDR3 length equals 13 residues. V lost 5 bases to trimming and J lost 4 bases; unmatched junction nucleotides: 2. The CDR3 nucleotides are TGCGCCAGCAGTAAAGCGGGAGGAGAGACCCAGTACTTC. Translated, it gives CASSKAGGETQYF.

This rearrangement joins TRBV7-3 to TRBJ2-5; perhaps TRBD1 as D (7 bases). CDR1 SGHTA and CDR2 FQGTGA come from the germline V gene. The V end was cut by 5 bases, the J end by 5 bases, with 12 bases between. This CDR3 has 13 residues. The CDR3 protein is CASSPSGGETQYF. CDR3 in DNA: TGTGCCAGCAGCCCCTCAGGGGGGGAGACCCAGTACTTC.

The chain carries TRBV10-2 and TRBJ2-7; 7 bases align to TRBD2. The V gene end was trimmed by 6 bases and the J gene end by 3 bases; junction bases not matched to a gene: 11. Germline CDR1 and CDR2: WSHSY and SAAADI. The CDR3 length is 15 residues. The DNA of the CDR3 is TGCGCCAGCAGCGGATGGGCTAGCGGCCTCTACGAGCAGTACTTC. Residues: CASSGWASGLYEQYF.

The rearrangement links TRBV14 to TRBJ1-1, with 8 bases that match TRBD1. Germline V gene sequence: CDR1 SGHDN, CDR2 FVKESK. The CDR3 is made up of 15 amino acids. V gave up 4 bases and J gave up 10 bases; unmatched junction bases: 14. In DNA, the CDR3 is TGTGCCAGCAGCCGGGCAGGGGGCAGTATGATAGGAGCTTTCTTT. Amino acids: CASSRAGGSMIGAFF.

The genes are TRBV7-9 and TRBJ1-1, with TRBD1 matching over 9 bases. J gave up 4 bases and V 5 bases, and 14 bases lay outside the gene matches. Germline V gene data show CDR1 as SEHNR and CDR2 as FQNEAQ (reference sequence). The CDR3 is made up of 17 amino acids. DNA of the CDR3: TGTGCCAGCAGCCTCGGGACAGGGAGGGAGTCCCGCACTGAAGCTTTCTTT. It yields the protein CASSLGTGRESRTEAFF.

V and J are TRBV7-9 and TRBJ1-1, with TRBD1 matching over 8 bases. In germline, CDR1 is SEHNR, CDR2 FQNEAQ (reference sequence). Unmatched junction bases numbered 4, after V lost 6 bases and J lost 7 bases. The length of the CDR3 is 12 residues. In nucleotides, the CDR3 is TGTGCCAGCAGTCCCGGGACAGGTGAAGCTTTCTTT. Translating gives CASSPGTGEAFF.

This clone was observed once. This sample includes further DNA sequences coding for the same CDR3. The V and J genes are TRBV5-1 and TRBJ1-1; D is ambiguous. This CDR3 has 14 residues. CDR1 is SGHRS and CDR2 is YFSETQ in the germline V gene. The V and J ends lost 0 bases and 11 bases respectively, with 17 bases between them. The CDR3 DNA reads TGCGCCAGCAGCTTGGGGGCAGGTGAGACTATCGCTTTCTTT. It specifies CASSLGAGETIAFF.